The rows below give T cell receptor beta chains drawn from one sample of a study of graft-versus-host responses after intestinal transplantation. Profiled with immunoSEQ multiplex PCR; TCRdb holds only in-frame clones, not every one. The table shows over 100,000 clones, with about 90% occurring only once. The antigens of these receptors remain unknown. Sequencing used unstimulated CD4+ T cells sorted from spleen or lymph node cells, obtained before intestinal transplant. The origin of the receptors is a human donor who received an intestinal transplant. Both conserved end residues are part of each CDR3. A D gene is named only where the DNA matches it firmly. The size of a clone is reported for some rows only, either as once, few or many, or as a class for expanded clones.

length	V	D	J	size	CDR3	DNA
15	TRBV18	TRBD1	TRBJ1-1	.	CASSPGRQGGTEAFF	TGTGCCAGCTCACCGGGTCGGCAGGGGGGCACTGAAGCTTTCTTT
14	TRBV6-1	TRBD1	TRBJ2-2	few	CASRVDRVSGELFF	TGTGCCAGCAGAGTCGACAGGGTGAGCGGGGAGCTGTTTTTT
12	TRBV7-2	.	TRBJ1-1	.	CASSWRGTEAFF	TGTGCCAGCAGCTGGCGGGGCACTGAAGCTTTCTTT
11	TRBV6-6	.	TRBJ2-7	.	CASRGTSEQYF	TGTGCCAGCAGGGGGACCTCTGAGCAGTACTTC
14	TRBV2	.	TRBJ1-4	.	CASSGGPRKEKLFF	TGTGCCAGCAGTGGGGGGCCAAGAAAGGAAAAACTGTTTTTT
18	TRBV28	.	TRBJ2-7	.	CASSPPGRGAGSSYEQYF	TGTGCCAGCAGTCCTCCTGGACGAGGGGCGGGAAGCTCCTACGAGCAGTACTTC
15	TRBV19	.	TRBJ2-5	.	CASSPTRGLQETQYF	TGTGCCAGTAGTCCCACCCGGGGGTTACAAGAGACCCAGTACTTC
18	TRBV19	TRBD1	TRBJ1-5	.	CASSIQSYRTGKTQPQHF	TGTGCCAGTAGTATCCAATCGTATAGGACAGGGAAGACTCAGCCCCAGCATTTT
15	TRBV6-5	.	TRBJ2-7	.	CASSYDRPRAYEQYF	TGTGCCAGCAGTTACGATAGACCTCGCGCCTACGAGCAGTACTTC
18	TRBV18	TRBD1	TRBJ1-6	.	CASSAGQGVEAYNSPLHF	TGTGCCAGCTCAGCGGGACAGGGGGTCGAGGCCTATAATTCACCCCTCCACTTT
14	TRBV6-1	TRBD2	TRBJ2-7	.	CASRAGGPSYEQYF	TGTGCCAGCAGGGCGGGAGGCCCATCCTACGAGCAGTACTTC
15	TRBV28	.	TRBJ1-5	.	CASSLTQGFNQPQHF	TGTGCCAGCAGTTTAACACAGGGATTCAATCAGCCCCAGCATTTT
14	TRBV4-1	TRBD1	TRBJ1-3	.	CASSPGQGLDTIYF	TGCGCCAGCAGCCCGGGACAGGGATTGGACACCATATATTTT
14	TRBV7-9	.	TRBJ1-2	.	CASSPTQGGYGYTF	TGTGCCAGCAGCCCAACCCAGGGCGGCTATGGCTACACCTTC
12	TRBV2	.	TRBJ2-1	few	CASSGTYNEQFF	TGTGCCAGCAGTGGTACTTACAATGAGCAGTTCTTC
17	TRBV7-9	TRBD2	TRBJ2-7	.	CASSPGASGSRAYEQYF	TGTGCCAGCAGCCCCGGGGCTAGCGGGAGCCGAGCCTACGAGCAGTACTTC
14	TRBV5-5	.	TRBJ2-1	.	CASSLGGSYNEQFF	TGTGCCAGCAGCTTGGGGGGCTCCTACAATGAGCAGTTCTTC
16	TRBV9	.	TRBJ2-4	.	CASSVAGTPALGIQYF	TGTGCCAGCAGCGTCGCTGGGACACCAGCGTTGGGCATTCAGTACTTC